The rows below give T cell receptor beta chains drawn from one sample of a study of cytomegalovirus exposure and HLA in healthy donors. Profiling relied on immunoSEQ multiplex PCR, and the TCRdb table lists in-frame clones only, not all of them. Counted here are 100,000 to 150,000 clones, 7% to 9.5% occurring once; the ten biggest clones make up about 6.6%. Sample: PBMCs. The receptors here all came from a woman aged 40 to 50 in good health and CMV-seropositive. Both conserved end residues are part of each CDR3. The D gene is left open where the match is weak. Size values are once, few and many counts, or a class for expanded clones, and some rows have none.

J gene,D gene,V gene,clone size,CDR3 protein,CDR3 DNA
TRBJ2-3,TRBD2,TRBV6-4,few,CASSDSSGGPTDTQYF,TGTGCCAGCAGTGACTCTAGCGGGGGACCCACAGATACGCAGTATTTT
TRBJ2-5,-,TRBV6-1,few,CASSIELKETQYF,TGTGCCAGCAGTATCGAACTTAAAGAGACCCAGTACTTC
TRBJ2-1,-,TRBV5-1,few,CASSVRESYEQFF,TGCGCCAGCAGCGTACGGGAGTCCTACGAGCAGTTCTTC
TRBJ1-5,TRBD1,TRBV9,few,CASSVGTGDSNQPQHF,TGTGCCAGCAGCGTAGGGACAGGGGATAGCAATCAGCCCCAGCATTTT
TRBJ2-7,-,TRBV7-6,-,CASSFVRAEQYF,TGTGCCAGCAGCTTTGTCAGGGCGGAGCAGTACTTC
TRBJ2-3,TRBD2,TRBV7-8,-,CASSSLAGGPTDTQYF,TGTGCCAGCAGCTCCCTAGCGGGGGGGCCGACAGATACGCAGTATTTT
TRBJ1-1,-,TRBV4-1,few,CASSQAGFTEAFF,TGCGCCAGCAGCCAAGCGGGATTCACTGAAGCTTTCTTT
TRBJ1-4,-,TRBV10-2,few,CASSEQGNNEKLFF,TGCGCCAGCAGTGAGCAGGGGAATAATGAAAAACTGTTTTTT
TRBJ2-7,-,TRBV5-1,-,CASSEEEGEQYF,TGCGCCAGCAGCGAGGAGGAGGGCGAGCAGTACTTC
TRBJ1-1,-,TRBV29-1,-,CSVVGGTTEAFF,TGCAGCGTTGTCGGCGGAACCACTGAAGCTTTCTTT
TRBJ1-5,TRBD1,TRBV5-1,few,CASSLAGTAGEPQHF,TGCGCCAGCAGCTTAGCCGGGACAGCGGGCGAGCCCCAGCATTTT
TRBJ2-1,-,TRBV19,-,CASSTEISGNEQFF,TGTGCCAGTAGTACAGAAATCTCGGGCAATGAGCAGTTCTTC
TRBJ1-1,-,TRBV25-1,-,CASSELGSQNTEAFF,TGTGCCAGCAGTGAACTGGGCAGCCAAAACACTGAAGCTTTCTTT
TRBJ1-4,-,TRBV19,few,CASSILGGEKLFF,TGTGCCAGTAGTATTTTGGGGGGTGAAAAACTGTTTTTT
TRBJ2-5,TRBD1,TRBV5-1,few,CASSLPPGQGETQYF,TGCGCCAGCAGCTTGCCCCCGGGACAGGGAGAGACCCAGTACTTC
TRBJ2-1,-,TRBV20-1,few,CSAATGNEQFF,TGCAGTGCGGCAACAGGGAATGAGCAGTTCTTC
TRBJ2-1,TRBD2,TRBV5-1,few,CASSLGTSGVNEQFF,TGCGCCAGCAGCTTGGGGACTAGCGGGGTCAATGAGCAGTTCTTC
TRBJ2-7,TRBD1,TRBV14,-,CASSQGTGNWDEQYF,TGTGCCAGCAGCCAAGGGACAGGCAATTGGGACGAGCAGTACTTC
TRBJ1-1,TRBD1,TRBV28,few,CASRRQGVGTEAFF,TGTGCCAGCCGTAGACAGGGCGTAGGCACTGAAGCTTTCTTT
TRBJ1-2,-,TRBV5-8,few,CASSLARSNYGYTF,TGTGCCAGCAGCTTGGCTAGGTCTAACTATGGCTACACCTTC
TRBJ1-2,TRBD1,TRBV28,-,CASSAQGVHTYGYTF,TGTGCCAGCAGTGCACAGGGGGTCCACACCTATGGCTACACCTTC
TRBJ1-1,-,TRBV4-1,large,CASSPGDMNTEAFF,TGCGCCAGCAGCCCAGGGGACATGAACACTGAAGCTTTCTTT
TRBJ2-7,TRBD1,TRBV27,few,CASSNRTGTYEQYF,TGTGCCAGCAGTAACCGGACAGGGACCTACGAGCAGTACTTC
TRBJ2-2,-,TRBV2,few,CATREAGETGELFF,TGTGCCACCAGGGAGGCAGGTGAAACCGGGGAGCTGTTTTTT
TRBJ2-1,TRBD1,TRBV10-3,few,CAISEPGQGGNEQFF,TGTGCCATCAGTGAGCCGGGACAGGGCGGCAATGAGCAGTTCTTC
TRBJ2-1,-,TRBV7-9,-,CASSLDPGHVENEQFF,TGTGCCAGCAGCTTAGATCCGGGACATGTAGAAAATGAGCAGTTCTTC
TRBJ1-1,TRBD1,TRBV2,once,CASSLAGGAFF,TGTGCCAGCTCCTTGGCAGGGGGCGCTTTCTTT
TRBJ1-5,-,TRBV15,few,CATSKGWDQPQHF,TGTGCCACCAGCAAGGGGTGGGATCAGCCCCAGCATTTT
TRBJ2-5,-,TRBV5-4,few,CASSLDRRMETQYF,TGTGCCAGCAGCTTAGACAGGAGAATGGAGACCCAGTACTTC
TRBJ2-5,TRBD2,TRBV5-4,-,CASSLGSGGAGETQYF,TGTGCCAGCAGCTTGGGGAGCGGGGGGGCCGGAGAGACCCAGTACTTC
TRBJ2-1,TRBD1,TRBV19,few,CASRGQGWDNEQFF,TGTGCCAGCAGAGGACAGGGGTGGGACAATGAGCAGTTCTTC
TRBJ1-2,TRBD1,TRBV2,many,CASSGTQYRGSGGYTF,TGTGCCAGCAGTGGGACCCAATACAGGGGAAGTGGTGGCTACACCTTC
TRBJ1-4,TRBD1,TRBV11-3,few,CASSQGTGPNEKLFF,TGTGCCAGCAGCCAGGGGACAGGGCCTAATGAAAAACTGTTTTTT
TRBJ1-5,-,TRBV6-1,-,CASSETSPGPQHF,TGTGCCAGCAGTGAAACCTCCCCGGGGCCCCAGCATTTT
TRBJ2-3,TRBD1,TRBV25-1,-,CASSGDRGTDTQYF,TGTGCCAGCAGTGGGGACAGAGGCACAGATACGCAGTATTTT
TRBJ2-7,-,TRBV19,-,CAASKTSSSYEQYF,TGTGCCGCCTCAAAAACCTCCTCCAGCTACGAGCAGTACTTC
TRBJ2-5,-,TRBV10-1,-,CASSPGTVPGETQYF,TGCGCCAGCAGTCCCGGGACTGTCCCTGGAGAGACCCAGTACTTC
TRBJ1-1,TRBD1,TRBV9,-,CASSGRDRGKSTEAFF,TGTGCCAGCAGCGGTCGGGACAGGGGGAAGAGCACTGAAGCTTTCTTT
TRBJ2-7,TRBD2,TRBV7-2,-,CASSSWDYYEQYF,TGTGCCAGCAGCTCCTGGGACTACTACGAGCAGTACTTC
TRBJ1-1,TRBD1,TRBV7-6,few,CASSPTGQGRVLNTEAFF,TGTGCCAGCAGCCCTACCGGACAGGGGAGAGTACTGAACACTGAAGCTTTCTTT
TRBJ1-3,-,TRBV5-1,-,CASSLDGTHSGNTIYF,TGCGCCAGCAGCTTGGACGGGACACATTCTGGAAACACCATATATTTT
TRBJ1-1,-,TRBV28,few,CASSSGQPGQAFF,TGTGCCAGCAGTTCGGGACAACCGGGGCAAGCTTTCTTT
TRBJ2-2,-,TRBV6-4,-,CASSSGVGTGELFF,TGTGCCAGCAGTTCGGGGGTAGGAACCGGGGAGCTGTTTTTT
TRBJ1-2,TRBD1,TRBV25-1,-,CASLSSGTGGNYGYTF,TGTGCCAGCCTTAGTTCCGGGACAGGCGGAAACTATGGCTACACCTTC
TRBJ2-7,-,TRBV11-2,few,CASSYPGHSYEQYF,TGTGCCAGCAGCTACCCGGGACACTCCTACGAGCAGTACTTC
TRBJ1-1,TRBD1,TRBV5-1,few,CASSDRGQGNTEAFF,TGCGCCAGCTCAGACAGGGGACAGGGGAACACTGAAGCTTTCTTT
TRBJ1-1,-,TRBV2,-,CASSGQLNTEAFF,TGTGCCAGCAGTGGACAGTTGAACACTGAAGCTTTCTTT
TRBJ2-7,TRBD2,TRBV19,few,CASSFSSSGGAYEQYF,TGTGCCAGTAGTTTCTCTTCTAGCGGGGGTGCCTACGAGCAGTACTTC
TRBJ1-1,TRBD1,TRBV2,-,CASSTRGSTEAFF,TGTGCCAGCAGTACCAGGGGGAGTACTGAAGCTTTCTTT
TRBJ1-1,TRBD1,TRBV4-1,few,CASSRRQGDAFF,TGCGCCAGCAGCCGGAGACAGGGTGACGCTTTCTTT
TRBJ2-4,TRBD2,TRBV27,few,CASSSLTSGAPRKDIQYF,TGTGCCAGCAGTTCCTTGACTAGCGGGGCTCCTAGAAAGGACATTCAGTACTTC
TRBJ2-7,-,TRBV4-2,-,CASSLGGFEQYF,TGTGCCAGCAGCCTTGGAGGGTTCGAGCAGTACTTC
TRBJ2-7,TRBD1,TRBV5-1,few,CASSLGDRDYEQYF,TGCGCCAGCAGCTTGGGGGACAGGGATTACGAGCAGTACTTC
TRBJ1-5,-,TRBV6-4,few,CASSQTGNQPQHF,TGTGCCAGCAGTCAGACAGGCAATCAGCCCCAGCATTTT
TRBJ1-5,-,TRBV7-8,few,CASSITVAGNQPQHF,TGTGCCAGCAGCATTACGGTGGCAGGGAATCAGCCCCAGCATTTT
TRBJ1-5,-,TRBV28,few,CASSSQRSSNQPQHF,TGTGCCAGCAGTTCGCAGAGGAGTAGCAATCAGCCCCAGCATTTT
TRBJ2-1,TRBD1,TRBV5-1,-,CASSFRTGLSLYNEQFF,TGCGCCAGCAGCTTTAGGACAGGTCTATCTCTTTACAATGAGCAGTTCTTC
TRBJ1-2,-,TRBV18,-,CASSSDRINYGYTF,TGTGCCAGCTCATCGGACAGAATTAACTATGGCTACACCTTC
TRBJ2-2,-,TRBV5-1,-,CASSIFQGFTGELFF,TGCGCCAGCAGCATTTTTCAGGGTTTCACCGGGGAGCTGTTTTTT
TRBJ1-1,-,TRBV10-3,few,CAIRDSPTEAFF,TGTGCCATCAGAGACAGTCCCACTGAAGCTTTCTTT